Shown below are 28 T cell receptor beta chains from a single sample sequenced in a study of shared clonotypes between healthy human individuals. Only in-frame clones appear in the TCRdb table, and some are missing; sequencing was by immunoSEQ multiplex PCR. The table shows 1.4 million or so clones, with about 98.5% occurring only once. Sequenced material: naive CD4+ T cells sorted from blood. This sample's subset: CD45RA+ positively selected. Source of these receptors: a man between 25 and 39 years old in good health.

The chain carries TRBV7-9 and TRBJ2-3; D tentatively reads TRBD1 or TRBD2 (7 bases each). Between the trimmed V and J ends, which lost 1 base and 2 bases, there was a span of 22 bases. Looked up from germline, CDR1 is SEHNR and CDR2 is FQNEAQ (reference sequence). The CDR3 extends over 19 amino acids. This CDR3 is CASSLGVAGSGGSTDTQYF. The DNA of the CDR3 is TGTGCCAGCAGCTTAGGCGTAGCGGGCTCAGGGGGTTCCACAGATACGCAGTATTTT.

The rearrangement links TRBV11-2 to TRBJ2-7, with D perhaps assigned TRBD1 or TRBD2 (7 bases each). Looked up from germline, CDR1 is SGHAT and CDR2 is FQNNGV. The V end lost 3 bases, the J end lost 4 bases, and 22 bases lay between the germline ends. The CDR3 runs 17 residues. The DNA for the CDR3 is TGTGCCAGCAGCTTCAGGGGGGGGCCCTCCATCGGATACGAGCAGTACTTC. Protein: CASSFRGGPSIGYEQYF.

The chain couples TRBV25-1 to TRBJ1-2; TRBD1 matches 7 bases. V trimming: 3 bases; J trimming: 5 bases; junction bases outside the gene matches: 3. CDR1 MGHDK and CDR2 SYGVNS come from the germline V gene. CDR3 size: 13 residues. CDR3: CASSEAGGYGYTF. The CDR3 bases are TGTGCCAGCAGTGAGGCAGGGGGGTATGGCTACACCTTC.

This chain connects TRBV5-1 to TRBJ1-2; perhaps TRBD1 as D (5 bases). This CDR3 comprises 15 residues. The germline V gene has CDR1 SGHRS and CDR2 YFSETQ. The germline V and J ends were trimmed by 2 bases and 0 bases, with 11 bases remaining between them. CDR3 region: CASSFGDGPNYGYTF. DNA for the CDR3: TGCGCCAGCAGCTTCGGGGACGGACCTAACTATGGCTACACCTTC.

With respect to this clone: The sample holds other DNA sequences that translate to the same CDR3. The chain recombines TRBV28 with TRBJ2-3, with no clear D. Germline V gene lookup returns CDR1 MDHEN and CDR2 SYDVKM. V gave up 2 bases and J gave up 3 bases, with 9 bases separating them. This CDR3 comprises 14 residues. CDR3 sequence reads: CASSLPGSTDTQYF. CDR3 in DNA: TGTGCCAGCAGTTTACCCGGGTCGACAGATACGCAGTATTTT.

The chain links TRBV11-2 to TRBJ2-7, with D unclear. This CDR3 comprises 13 residues. The V gene's germline CDR1 is SGHAT and CDR2 FQNNGV. Trimming took 3 bases from V and 1 from J, leaving 7 bases between them. The chain's CDR3 is CASSLSESYEQYF. DNA of the CDR3: TGTGCCAGCAGCTTGTCAGAATCCTACGAGCAGTACTTC. Full variable domain (missing parts from reference TRBV11-2 and TRBJ2-7): EAGVAQSPRYKIIEKRQSVAFWCNPISGHATLYWYQQILGQGPKLLIQFQNNGVVDDSQLPKDRFSAERLKGVDSTLKIQPAKLEDSAVYLCASSLSESYEQYFGPGTRLTVT.

On this clone: This sample includes further DNA sequences coding for the same CDR3. V usage is TRBV28 and J usage is TRBJ1-1, with D possibly TRBD1 on 5 matching bases. The CDR3 totals 12 residues. Germline V CDR1 and CDR2: MDHEN, SYDVKM. V was trimmed by 6 bases and J by 0 bases, leaving 5 bases between them. Here the CDR3 reads CASRDMNTEAFF. CDR3 in DNA: TGTGCCAGCAGGGACATGAACACTGAAGCTTTCTTT.

The chain recombines TRBV6-5 with TRBJ2-7, with D possibly TRBD1 on 6 matching bases. Trimming removed 3 bases from V and 6 bases from J, with 15 bases in between. Germline values: CDR1 MNHEY, CDR2 SVGAGI. The CDR3 extends over 14 amino acids. The CDR3: CASSYAGTRGEQYF. In DNA, the CDR3 is TGTGCCAGCAGTTATGCCGGGACCAGGGGCGAGCAGTACTTC.

In nucleotides, the CDR3 is TGTGCCAGCTCCCCGCAGGGGGCGGGGCAGCCCCAGCATTTT. Protein sequence: CASSPQGAGQPQHF. The chain links TRBV25-1 to TRBJ1-5; 8 nucleotides match TRBD1. The CDR3 spans 14 residues. The germline CDR1 and CDR2 sequences are MGHDK and SYGVNS. Trimming removed 8 bases from V and 7 bases from J; junction bases left unmatched: 10.

V usage is TRBV7-2 and J usage is TRBJ2-1; D is unclear. Germline V gives CDR1 SGHTA, CDR2 FQGNSA. The CDR3 is 14 residues long. Trimming left V 10 bases short and J 0 bases short, with 13 bases between. CDR3 nucleotide sequence: TGTGCCACCAAGCCGTTGAGCTCCTACAATGAGCAGTTCTTC. It yields the protein CATKPLSSYNEQFF.

The rearrangement uses TRBV5-1 and TRBJ1-1; tentatively, D is TRBD1 (6 bases). Trimming removed 1 base at V and 1 base at J, with 8 bases between. The CDR3 extends over 14 amino acids. Germline V gene sequence: CDR1 SGHRS, CDR2 YFSETQ. The CDR3 region is CASSLQGSNTEAFF. CDR3 DNA sequence: TGCGCCAGCAGCTTGCAGGGGTCGAACACTGAAGCTTTCTTT. The full variable domain, in which reference TRBV5-1 and TRBJ1-1 provide the parts outside the CDR3, is KAGVTQTPRYLIKTRGQQVTLSCSPISGHRSVSWYQQTPGQGLQFLFEYFSETQRNKGNFPGRFSGRQFSNSRSEMNVSTLELGDSALYLCASSLQGSNTEAFFGQGTRLTVV.

The CDR3 is CASSLRDLTSSYEQYF. The CDR3 DNA reads TGTGCCAGCAGTTTGAGGGACCTTACTAGCTCCTACGAGCAGTACTTC. The chain carries TRBV27 and TRBJ2-7, with D perhaps given as TRBD1 or TRBD2 (5 bases each). V lost 3 bases and J 0 bases, leaving 15 bases between the germline ends. The CDR3 runs to 16 residues. Germline V gene lookup returns CDR1 MNHEY and CDR2 SMNVEV (reference sequence).

This clone is a singleton in its sample. Additional DNA sequences in this sample encode the identical CDR3. This chain connects TRBV18 to TRBJ2-3, with a possible D match to TRBD2 (5 bases). Trimming removed 8 bases from V and 1 base from J, with 7 bases in between. The CDR3 runs 12 residues. Germline loops: CDR1 KGHSH, CDR2 LQKENI. The CDR3 nucleotides are TGTGCCAGCCGGCGGGGCACAGATACGCAGTATTTT. Its translation is CASRRGTDTQYF.

In its sample, this clone was seen once. V and J are TRBV30 and TRBJ1-2; D not certain. The CDR3 contains 12 residues. From germline, CDR1 is GTSNPN and CDR2 SVGIG (reference sequence). Trimming removed 4 bases from V and 4 bases from J, with 10 bases in between. The chain's CDR3 is CAWTTTAYGYTF. CDR3 coding DNA: TGTGCCTGGACTACGACCGCCTATGGCTACACCTTC.

The chain uses TRBV7-8 and TRBJ2-7; 7 bases line up with TRBD2. CDR1 and CDR2 (germline): SGHVS, FQNEAQ. After removal of 4 bases from V and 4 bases from J, the junction contained 10 bases not matched to a gene. The CDR3 spans 15 residues. The CDR3: CASSWREQSRYEQYF. Here the CDR3 DNA reads TGTGCCAGCAGCTGGCGGGAGCAGTCCAGGTACGAGCAGTACTTC. Complete variable domain (other parts from reference TRBV7-8 and TRBJ2-7): GAGVSQSPRYKVAKRGQDVALRCDPISGHVSLFWYQQALGQGPEFLTYFQNEAQLDKSGLPSDRFFAERPEGSVSTLKIQRTQQEDSAVYLCASSWREQSRYEQYFGPGTRLTVT.

With regard to this clone: This sample includes further DNA sequences coding for the same CDR3. The chain combines TRBV19 with TRBJ1-5, with 11 bases that match TRBD1. The CDR3 spans 15 residues. The germline V gene encodes CDR1 LNHDA and CDR2 SQIVND (reference sequence). V gave up 4 bases and J gave up 7 bases; unmatched junction bases: 6. CDR3 bases: TGTGCCAGTAGTACGGGGACAGGGGGTGGGCAGCCCCAGCATTTT. Its translation: CASSTGTGGGQPQHF. The full variable domain, its missing parts supplied by reference TRBV19 and TRBJ1-5, is DGGITQSPKYLFRKEGQNVTLSCEQNLNHDAMYWYRQDPGQGLRLIYYSQIVNDFQKGDIAEGYSVSREKKESFPLTVTSAQKNPTAFYLCASSTGTGGGQPQHFGDGTRLSIL.

The V and J genes are TRBV9 and TRBJ1-1, with no clear D. The CDR3 loop spans 15 amino acids. In germline, CDR1 is SGDLS, CDR2 YYNGEE. With 0 bases removed from V and 0 bases from J, the gap between germline ends came to 9 bases. CDR3 protein: CASSVDYVVNTEAFF. CDR3 bases: TGTGCCAGCAGCGTAGATTATGTGGTGAACACTGAAGCTTTCTTT.

The rearrangement joins TRBV5-1 to TRBJ2-1; weak D call: TRBD2 (6 bases). V lost 3 bases and J lost 8, with 15 bases in between. CDR3 length: 14 residues. Germline V CDR1 and CDR2: SGHRS, YFSETQ. This CDR3 is CASSSGLIRDEQFF. CDR3 nucleotide sequence: TGCGCCAGCAGCTCGGGACTGATTAGAGATGAGCAGTTCTTC.

CDR3 coding DNA: TGTGCCAGCAGCCAGCCCGGGACTAGCGGGCCCGGGGAGCTGTTTTTT. Its protein product is CASSQPGTSGPGELFF. The rearrangement joins TRBV4-2 to TRBJ2-2; TRBD2 agrees at 12 bases. This CDR3 contains 16 residues. V lost 3 bases, J lost 6 bases, and 5 bases stayed unmatched. CDR1 is LGHNA, CDR2 YNFKEQ, per germline.

This clone has just one count. The chain has TRBV5-1 and TRBJ2-5; 16 nucleotides line up with TRBD2. V gave up 4 bases and J gave up 1 base; unmatched junction bases: 7. The CDR3 has 18 amino acids. The germline V gene encodes CDR1 SGHRS and CDR2 YFSETQ. The CDR3 spells CASSGTSGRAVVQETQYF. In nucleotides, the CDR3 is TGCGCCAGCAGCGGGACTAGCGGGAGGGCCGTGGTCCAAGAGACCCAGTACTTC.

The chain has TRBV28 and TRBJ1-5, with D perhaps matching TRBD1 (5 bases). The germline CDR1 and CDR2 sequences are MDHEN and SYDVKM. CDR3 size: 15 residues. The V end was cut by 6 bases, the J end by 2 bases, with 14 bases between. The CDR3 DNA sequence: TGTGCCAGCAGCTGGGGGAGGGGAGGCAATCAGCCCCAGCATTTT. This encodes CASSWGRGGNQPQHF.

This chain links TRBV6-5 with TRBJ2-7, with 7 bases fitting TRBD1. This CDR3 is built from 14 residues. The V gene's germline CDR1 is MNHEY and CDR2 SVGAGI. V dropped 4 bases and J dropped 4; count of bases not matched to a gene: 7. The CDR3: CASSFRRGLYEQYF. CDR3 nucleotides: TGTGCCAGCAGTTTCCGCAGGGGGTTGTACGAGCAGTACTTC.

The V gene is TRBV12-5, the J gene TRBJ2-5, with 7 nucleotides matching TRBD2. The CDR3 totals 20 residues. Germline values: CDR1 LGHNT, CDR2 FRNRAP. V lost 0 bases to trimming and J lost 3 bases; unmatched junction nucleotides: 19. The CDR3 here is CASGLVGSTTSNSGKETQYF. In DNA, the CDR3 is TGTGCTAGTGGTTTGGTAGGATCGACGACTAGCAACTCCGGGAAAGAGACCCAGTACTTC.

The V and J genes are TRBV29-1 and TRBJ2-7; D possibly corresponds to TRBD1 (6 bases). V was shortened by 7 bases and J by 5 bases, with 18 bases between the two germline ends. The CDR3 length is 13 residues. From germline, CDR1 is SQVTM and CDR2 ANQGSEA. The chain's CDR3 is CSALQGIWDEQYF. CDR3 in DNA: TGCAGCGCGTTACAGGGTATATGGGACGAGCAGTACTTC.

A single count supports this clone. The rearrangement joins TRBV30 to TRBJ2-3; 8 bases match TRBD2. The length of the CDR3 is 15 residues. V dropped 2 bases and J dropped 0; count of bases not matched to a gene: 4. Germline CDR1 reads GTSNPN; CDR2 reads SVGIG (reference sequence). Here the CDR3 reads CAWSLAGGSTDTQYF. The CDR3 nucleotides read TGTGCCTGGAGTCTTGCGGGAGGTAGCACAGATACGCAGTATTTT.

The V and J genes are TRBV28 and TRBJ2-3; D call uncertain. V lost 7 bases, J lost 1 base, and 9 bases lay in between. There are 13 residues in the CDR3. The germline V gene has CDR1 MDHEN and CDR2 SYDVKM. This chain's CDR3 is CASIPSGTDTQYF. CDR3 coding DNA: TGTGCCAGCATCCCCAGCGGCACAGATACGCAGTATTTT. The variable domain in full, completed from reference TRBV28 and TRBJ2-3, reads DVKVTQSSRYLVKRTGEKVFLECVQDMDHENMFWYRQDPGLGLRLIYFSYDVKMKEKGDIPEGYSVSREKKERFSLILESASTNQTSMYLCASIPSGTDTQYFGPGTRLTVL.

The chain is built from TRBV19 and TRBJ2-7; TRBD1 aligns across 7 bases. Germline V gene lookup returns CDR1 LNHDA and CDR2 SQIVND (reference sequence). J gave up 7 bases and V 9 bases, and 15 bases lay outside the gene matches. The CDR3 is 14 amino acids. CDR3 loop: CASKPSGTVGEQYF. In DNA form, the CDR3 reads TGTGCCAGCAAACCTTCCGGGACAGTGGGTGAGCAGTACTTC.

In DNA form, the CDR3 reads TGTGCCAGCAGTTTAGGCGGGAGGGCCGCTGAGCAGTTCTTC. The encoded protein is CASSLGGRAAEQFF. The V call is TRBV28, the J call TRBJ2-1; TRBD2 aligns across 9 bases. This CDR3 spans 14 amino acids. V was clipped by 2 bases and J by 9 bases; unmatched bases: 5. Germline CDR1 reads MDHEN; CDR2 reads SYDVKM.